This TCR beta chain was profiled in a study of CD8 T cells in Susac syndrome. Random-hexamer reverse transcription was applied to roughly 0.45 to 1 ug RNA. A single record per CDR3 protein comes from TCRdb applying MiXCR to the immunoSEQ multiplex PCR reads. The sample lists 160,000 or so distinct CDR3 sequences, less than 97% occurring once. The CDR3 runs to 14 residues. Germline lookup yields CDR1 MGHRA and CDR2 YSYEKL. V lost 3 bases and J 5 bases, leaving 14 bases between the germline ends. The sequence was obtained from a human donor with multiple sclerosis. The chain carries TRBV4-1 and TRBJ2-7, with D perhaps matching TRBD2 (6 bases). Sequencing was done on a sample of CD8+ T cells from PBMCs. The CDR3 loop reads CASSQRRGWDEQYF. CDR3 DNA: TGCGCCAGCAGCCAGCGGCGGGGCTGGGACGAGCAGTACTTC.